This TCR beta chain emerged from a study of blood T cell repertoires in COVID-19. The method was immunoSEQ multiplex PCR; TCRdb's version includes in-frame clones alone and lacks a portion of them. The sample lists about 260,000 clones, roughly 86% occurring once. Germline lookup yields CDR1 MNHEY and CDR2 SVGEGT. CDR3 size: 16 residues. The J segment lost 6 bases and the V segment lost 2 bases, leaving 7 bases of the junction unmatched. The sequence came from a human donor in a cohort sampled during active COVID-19. Sequences were obtained from peripheral blood. The rearrangement uses TRBV6-2 or TRBV6-3 and TRBJ1-5; TRBD1 aligns across 10 bases. CDR3 coding DNA: TGTGCCAGCAGTTACGTGCGGGACAGGGGAGGTCAGCCCCAGCATTTT. Protein sequence: CASSYVRDRGGQPQHF.